This T cell receptor beta chain was documented in a study of response to subunit inactivated influenza vaccine. TCRdb reprocessed the RT-PCR reads via MiXCR and lists one record per CDR3 protein. The table has 540,000 or so distinct CDR3 sequences, 10% to 15% seen once. Overall study findings and caveats: Only a handful of new T cells, the authors suggested, are recruited with each seasonal influenza vaccination.

V shed 3 bases and J 2 bases; nucleotides not matched to a gene: 4. Germline lookup yields CDR1 SEHNR and CDR2 FQNEAQ (reference sequence). The CDR3 loop spans 14 amino acids. In its sample, this clonotype was seen a few times. Its antigen is as yet unknown. This receptor was obtained from a man between 50 and 59 years old who received an inactivated influenza vaccine. This material consisted of PBMCs from blood, taken 45 days after vaccination. This chain connects TRBV7-9 to TRBJ2-7, with 7 bases that match TRBD2. CDR3 loop: CASSFSGDAYEQYF. The CDR3 DNA is TGTGCCAGCAGCTTCAGCGGGGACGCCTACGAGCAGTACTTC.